At least ten counts were recorded for the clone carrying this T cell receptor beta chain. Antigen specificity is unknown. A universal primer site was created by template switching, with the cDNA bearing unique molecular identifiers. TCRdb processed the 5' RACE reads anew with MiXCR; each CDR3 protein has one entry. Of some 710,000 distinct CDR3 sequences in the sample, roughly 6.2% were seen once. These data come from a study of identical twins. The study, taken as a whole, reports: Abundant beta clonotypes from cord blood had fewer insertions, unlike memory repertoires, which showed none. Instead of following the same donors, the conclusions were based on cross-sectional statistical analysis. Out-of-frame sharing of TCR alpha in monozygotic twins was underestimated by models.

The ends lost 0 bases at V and 2 bases at J; junction bases unmatched: 16. Germline V gene sequence: CDR1 LGHDT, CDR2 YNNKEL (reference sequence). The CDR3 totals 21 residues. The clonotype comes from a man aged 18-30 years in good health. Sequencing used naive T cells sorted from blood. The chain carries TRBV3-1 and TRBJ2-5; TRBD2 matches at 12 bases. In nucleotides, the CDR3 is TGTGCCAGCAGCCAAGAGAACTTAGGTCTAGCGGGAGGGATGGGGCAAGAGACCCAGTACTTC. Encoded protein: CASSQENLGLAGGMGQETQYF.